Below, 8 T cell receptor beta chains from the same sample are listed, as sequenced in a study of read filtering for tumor transcriptome and immune sequencing (dated by TCRdb to 2018 to 2020). Instrument used: Illumina HiSeq 4000. TCR libraries were constructed from roughly 400 ng RNA using the Immunoverse kit, and molecular barcoded adaptors covering alpha/delta and beta/gamma chains were employed. TCRdb redid the processing of the public reads, applying fastp at Q25 and MiXCR, and retained in-frame beta chains. Under each unique CDR3 protein, matching rows form one entry showing the most common genes and DNA. This sample gives some 41,000 distinct CDR3 sequences in total; under 15% of them show up just once. Of the sample, roughly 30% falls within the top ten clones. Sequenced sample: a population of CD138-negative cells sorted from bone marrow. Taken with the paper, the label for cell subset or site translates to: bone marrow mononuclear cells depleted of CD138+ plasma/myeloma cells by negative magnetic selection. Receptors were obtained from a donor at least 40 years old with multiple myeloma.

This clonotype has a handful of counts. This chain connects TRBV7-9 to TRBJ2-7, with 10 bases that match TRBD1. Germline V gives CDR1 SEHNR, CDR2 FQNEAQ (reference sequence). The CDR3 consists of 16 residues. J lost 6 bases, V lost 5 bases, and 13 bases had no gene match. The CDR3 nucleotides are TGTGCCAGCAGCCCCCTCCCGGGGACAGGGGTCGGCGAGCAGTACTTC. Encoded protein: CASSPLPGTGVGEQYF.

The chain is built from TRBV28 and TRBJ1-5, with D unresolved. Germline assignment: CDR1 MDHEN and CDR2 SYDVKM. There are 15 residues in the CDR3. V lost 6 bases to trimming and J lost 3 bases, with 15 bases between them. The CDR3 DNA reads as TGTGCCAGCAGCCACGCGGAAGGACTCAATCAGCCCCAGCATTTT. Translated, it gives CASSHAEGLNQPQHF.

This clonotype has a count of ten or more. With a much larger clone just one base away, this may be a read error. The chain joins TRBV20-1 to TRBJ2-1; D not certain. Per the germline V gene, CDR1 is DFQATT and CDR2 is SNEGSKA (reference sequence). With 0 bases removed from V and 12 bases from J, the gap between germline ends came to 12 bases. This CDR3 has 12 residues. The CDR3 DNA follows: TGCAGTGCTAGAGATCCCCCGGCCGTGCAGTTCTTC. Translated, it gives CSARDPPAVQFF.

The V call is TRBV7-9, the J call TRBJ1-3; D is unclear. This CDR3 spans 14 amino acids. Germline V lookup: CDR1 SEHNR, CDR2 FQNEAQ (reference sequence). V lost 1 base to trimming and J lost 0 bases, with 4 bases between them. CDR3 sequence: CASSLGVSGNTIYF. The CDR3 DNA sequence: TGTGCCAGCAGCTTAGGGGTCTCTGGAAACACCATATATTTT.

This clonotype was seen repeatedly, ten times or more. The J gene is TRBJ2-3, the V gene TRBV11-2; 7 bases fit TRBD2. The ends lost 4 bases at V and 3 bases at J; junction bases unmatched: 7. In germline, CDR1 is SGHAT, CDR2 FQNNGV. CDR3 length: 15 residues. CDR3 region: CASSYGGRRTDTQYF. The CDR3 DNA reads as TGTGCCAGCAGCTACGGCGGGAGAAGAACAGATACGCAGTATTTT.

This clonotype has only a few counts. Mismatch with germline at one junction end may stem from a read error. This sequence joins TRBV5-1 and TRBJ2-6; D is ambiguous. CDR3 length: 16 residues. Germline values: CDR1 SGHRS, CDR2 YFSETQ. Here the CDR3 reads CAGSLAEGSGANVLTF. The CDR3 DNA follows: TGCGCCGGCAGCTTGGCCGAAGGCTCTGGGGCCAACGTCCTGACTTTC.

This clonotype was picked up a small number of times. The chain combines TRBV19 with TRBJ2-5; 10 positions agree with TRBD2. CDR1 is LNHDA and CDR2 is SQIVND in the germline V gene (reference sequence). The CDR3 has 15 residues. V was pared by 6 bases and J by 5 bases, with 9 bases of the junction left unmatched. The CDR3 DNA is TGTGCCAGTAGCGTCGATAGCGGGAGGTGGGAGACCCAGTACTTC. Its translation: CASSVDSGRWETQYF. The full variable domain, rest sourced from reference TRBV19 and TRBJ2-5, is DGGITQSPKYLFRKEGQNVTLSCEQNLNHDAMYWYRQDPGQGLRLIYYSQIVNDFQKGDIAEGYSVSREKKESFPLTVTSAQKNPTAFYLCASSVDSGRWETQYFGPGTRLLVL.

Note on this clonotype: One end of the junction is discordant with germline, which a read error may explain. The rearrangement links TRBV7-9 to TRBJ2-1; D not certain. In germline, CDR1 is SEHNR, CDR2 FQNEAQ (reference sequence). CDR3 length equals 16 residues. CDR3 residues: CAGSLEVQIAYNEQFF. The CDR3 region has the DNA TGTGCCGGCAGCTTAGAGGTCCAGATCGCCTACAATGAGCAGTTCTTC. The variable domain in full, completed from reference TRBV7-9 and TRBJ2-1, reads DTGVSQNPRHKITKRGQNVTFRCDPISEHNRLYWYRQTLGQGPEFLTYFQNEAQLEKSRLLSDRFSAERPKGSFSTLEIQRTEQGDSAMYLCAGSLEVQIAYNEQFFGPGTRLTVL.